One sample yielded the 4 T cell receptor beta chains listed below, sequenced in a study of blood T cell repertoires in COVID-19. TCRdb keeps only in-frame clones here, not all; method: immunoSEQ multiplex PCR. The sample shows a few hundred thousand clones, roughly 89% of them seen only once. The sequenced material came from PBMCs or T cells enriched from blood (not recorded which). The receptors here all came from a woman aged 18-29 years who had recovered from COVID-19.

This clone was counted a few times. V usage is TRBV3-1 (or the pseudogene TRBV3-2) and J usage is TRBJ2-5; 9 positions match TRBD2. Trimming removed 0 bases from V and 2 bases from J; junction bases left unmatched: 7. Germline V lookup: CDR1 LGHDT, CDR2 YNNKEL (reference sequence). The CDR3 spans 17 residues. In DNA, the CDR3 is TGTGCCAGCAGCCAAGATTATAGCGGGGGAAAACAAGAGACCCAGTACTTC. It translates to CASSQDYSGGKQETQYF.

This clone was found once. The chain employs TRBV11-3 and TRBJ2-1; TRBD2 might be the D (6 bases). The CDR3 contains 15 residues. The V end was cut by 4 bases, the J end by 1 base, with 11 bases between. Germline V gene data show CDR1 as SGHNT and CDR2 as YENEEA. CDR3 sequence reads: CASSSGLPSYNEQFF. CDR3 DNA sequence: TGTGCCAGCAGCTCGGGACTGCCTTCCTACAATGAGCAGTTCTTC.

This clone appeared a single time. This rearrangement joins TRBV5-8 to TRBJ2-5; 8 nucleotides agree with TRBD2. The CDR3 totals 13 residues. The junction had 5 bases not matched to a gene; V was cut back by 5 bases and J by 5 bases. Per germline, CDR1 SGHTS and CDR2 YDEGEE. The CDR3 region has the DNA TGTGCCAGCAGGACAGCGGGAGTGGAGACCCAGTACTTC. Its protein is CASRTAGVETQYF.

The chain has TRBV30 and TRBJ2-3; TRBD2 might be the D (6 bases). V lost 3 bases and J 11 bases, leaving 15 bases between the germline ends. The germline CDR1 and CDR2 sequences are GTSNPN and SVGIG (reference sequence). This CDR3 region has 12 residues. The CDR3 DNA sequence: TGTGCCTGGAGAACTACAGGAGGGGTGCAGTATTTT. Translation gives CAWRTTGGVQYF. The full variable domain, with the rest looked up from reference TRBV30 and TRBJ2-3, is SQTIHQWPATLVQPVGSPLSLECTVEGTSNPNLYWYRQAAGRGLQLLFYSVGIGQISSEVPQNLSASRPQDRQFILSSKKLLLSDSGFYLCAWRTTGGVQYFGPGTRLTVL.